This note documents a single T cell receptor (beta chain) sequence. Its matching antigen is unknown. Primers for the PCR totalled 60 Vbeta and 13 Jbeta. Data came from immunoSEQ multiplex PCR; TCRdb stores just in-frame clones and leaves some out. The sample lists around 140,000 clones, roughly 9.6% occurring once. Unrecorded immune exposure was likely among donors, who were nominally healthy when sampled. Trimming at V came to 0 bases and at J to 6 bases, leaving 12 bases not matched to a gene. The CDR3 has 19 amino acids. Germline CDR1 is ENHRY and CDR2 is SYGVKD. The data originate from a study of cytomegalovirus exposure and HLA in healthy donors. Findings and caveats of the study: Rates of TCR association differed by HLA locus in a later analysis, with DRB1 highest and HLA-C lowest. Researchers counted roughly 150 TCR beta chains as cytomegalovirus-associated.

Sequenced sample: PBMCs. This TCR came from a woman aged 35 to 49 in good health and CMV-seropositive. The chain combines TRBV10-3 with TRBJ2-1; TRBD2 agrees at 12 bases. In DNA form, the CDR3 reads TGTGCCATCAGTGAGTCGCTTGGTCGGGCTAGCGGGGGGGCCAATGAGCAGTTCTTC. It codes for CAISESLGRASGGANEQFF.